This TCR beta chain appears in the sequencing data of a study of cytomegalovirus exposure and HLA in healthy donors. The PCR ran on 60 Vbeta and 13 Jbeta primers. The method was immunoSEQ multiplex PCR; TCRdb's version includes in-frame clones alone and lacks a portion of them. The data hold 99,000 or so clones, with 70% to 80% observed a single time. Germline CDR1 and CDR2: SEHNR and FQNEAQ (reference sequence). The J segment lost 7 bases and the V segment lost 5 bases, leaving 10 bases of the junction unmatched. This CDR3 region has 15 residues. The material sequenced was PBMCs. The source of this sequence is a man aged 60 to 75 in good health and CMV-seropositive. The V gene is TRBV7-9, the J gene TRBJ2-1; 8 bases map to TRBD1. The CDR3 region is CASSGRDRSLNEQFF. The CDR3 DNA reads TGTGCCAGCAGCGGCCGGGACAGGAGCCTTAATGAGCAGTTCTTC.